Following are 16 T cell receptor beta chains from one sample sequenced in a study of T cell responses to AZD1222 COVID-19 vaccine. Sequencing was performed with immunoSEQ multiplex PCR; in TCRdb, only in-frame clones are kept and a portion is missing. This sample has about 87,000 clones, with around 91% found just once. The material was peripheral blood, obtained on day 0 of AZD1222 vaccination. These receptors were taken from an adult in good health.

The V gene is TRBV6-5, the J gene TRBJ1-1; D might be TRBD1 (5 bases). The CDR3 spans 11 residues. Germline assignment: CDR1 MNHEY and CDR2 SVGAGI. Trimming removed 6 bases at V and 7 bases at J, with 9 bases between. The CDR3 DNA sequence: TGTGCCAGCAGGAGAGGGGATGAAGCTTTCTTT. It yields the protein CASRRGDEAFF.

The gene calls are TRBV5-6 and TRBJ2-5, with D perhaps matching TRBD1 or TRBD2 (5 bases each). The germline V gene encodes CDR1 SGHDT and CDR2 YYEEEE. The CDR3 covers 14 residues. Trimming left V 4 bases short and J 7 bases short, with 17 bases between. CDR3 DNA sequence: TGTGCCAGCAGCATTACGGGGCCGGGTGTGACCCAGTACTTC. The encoded protein is CASSITGPGVTQYF. Full variable domain (rest looked up from reference TRBV5-6 and TRBJ2-5): DAGVTQSPTHLIKTRGQQVTLRCSPKSGHDTVSWYQQALGQGPQFIFQYYEEEERQRGNFPDRFSGHQFPNYSSELNVNALLLGDSALYLCASSITGPGVTQYFGPGTRLLVL.

The gene calls are TRBV4-2 and TRBJ2-7; no clear D. The CDR3 spans 14 residues. Trimming removed 0 bases from V and 6 bases from J, with 12 bases in between. The germline CDR1 and CDR2 sequences are LGHNA and YNFKEQ. The CDR3 sequence: CASSQDQNGLEQYF. DNA of the CDR3: TGTGCCAGCAGCCAAGATCAGAACGGCCTCGAGCAGTACTTC.

Here the CDR3 reads CASRGQGAIHEQYF. CDR3 DNA: TGTGCCAGCAGGGGACAGGGGGCAATCCACGAGCAGTACTTC. V gene TRBV27 combines with J gene TRBJ2-7; TRBD1 matches at 12 bases. The ends lost 6 bases at V and 5 bases at J; junction bases unmatched: 5. Germline V gene data show CDR1 as MNHEY and CDR2 as SMNVEV (reference sequence). CDR3 size: 14 residues.

The J gene is TRBJ1-6, the V gene TRBV14; D is possibly TRBD1 (5 bases). The CDR3 consists of 14 residues. Between the trimmed V and J ends, which lost 3 bases and 7 bases, there was a span of 10 bases. The germline CDR1 and CDR2 sequences are SGHDN and FVKESK. The CDR3: CASSQVRGNSPLHF. The CDR3 DNA sequence: TGTGCCAGCAGCCAGGTCCGGGGGAATTCACCCCTCCACTTT. The full variable domain, with the rest looked up from reference TRBV14 and TRBJ1-6, is EAGVTQFPSHSVIEKGQTVTLRCDPISGHDNLYWYRRVMGKEIKFLLHFVKESKQDESGMPNNRFLAERTGGTYSTLKVQPAELEDSGVYFCASSQVRGNSPLHFGNGTRLTVT.

The DNA of the CDR3 is TGTGCCAGCAGCTTGTCAGGGGACACTGAAGCTTTCTTT. It is translated as CASSLSGDTEAFF. The rearrangement uses TRBV5-5 and TRBJ1-1, with a tentative D call TRBD1 (6 bases). V lost 1 base and J 3 bases, leaving 7 bases between the germline ends. Germline V gene lookup returns CDR1 SGHKS and CDR2 YYEKEE (reference sequence). CDR3 size: 13 residues.

The chain carries TRBV1 and TRBJ2-3; the D segment call TRBD1 is taken from the table without a DNA check. TRBV1 is described as a pseudogene. The CDR3 runs 14 residues. The CDR3 bases are TGCACCAGCAGCCAAGTCATACAGGGGGATACGCAGTATTTT. Translation: CTSSQVIQGDTQYF.

Concerning this clone itself: Additional DNA sequences in this sample encode the identical CDR3. The chain is built from TRBV3-1 (or the pseudogene TRBV3-2) and TRBJ1-3, with D uncertain. Germline V CDR1 and CDR2: LGHDT, YNNKEL (reference sequence). The CDR3 is made up of 12 amino acids. V lost 1 base and J 3 bases, leaving 1 base between the germline ends. The CDR3 is CASSQGGNTIYF. The CDR3 nucleotides read TGTGCCAGCAGCCAAGGTGGAAACACCATATATTTT.

This clone occurred once. The genes are TRBV6-5 and TRBJ2-6, with 8 bases aligning to TRBD1. V shed 9 bases, J shed 2 bases, and the junction held 3 bases outside the gene matches. Germline CDR1 is MNHEY and CDR2 is SVGAGI. The CDR3 loop spans 14 amino acids. As DNA, the CDR3 is TGTGCCAGTCAACAGGGGGCTGGGGCCAACGTCCTGACTTTC. Its translation is CASQQGAGANVLTF.

The chain carries TRBV7-3 and TRBJ2-7; tentatively, D is TRBD1 (5 bases). Trimming took off 5 bases at V and 1 base at J, with 12 bases between the two ends. CDR3 length equals 14 residues. The germline CDR1 and CDR2 sequences are SGHTA and FQGTGA. In nucleotides, the CDR3 is TGTGCCAGCAGCCCAACAGGCGTTTCCTACGAGCAGTACTTC. Amino acid sequence: CASSPTGVSYEQYF. The entire variable domain, with the rest obtained from reference TRBV7-3 and TRBJ2-7, is as follows: GAGVSQTPSNKVTEKGKYVELRCDPISGHTALYWYRQSLGQGPEFLIYFQGTGAADDSGLPNDRFFAVRPEGSVSTLKIQRTERGDSAVYLCASSPTGVSYEQYFGPGTRLTVT.

The J gene is TRBJ2-1, the V gene TRBV19; D ambiguous. Trimming removed 7 bases at V and 5 bases at J, with 15 bases between. The CDR3 spans 14 residues. Germline CDR1 is LNHDA and CDR2 is SQIVND (reference sequence). CDR3 sequence reads: CASTQPGRNNEQFF. CDR3 DNA: TGTGCCAGTACCCAACCCGGGCGGAACAATGAGCAGTTCTTC.

Written as DNA, the CDR3 is TGCGCCAGCAGCCAAGATTCCTTCCAGGGGGGATGGACCGGGGAGCTGTTTTTT. This sequence encodes CASSQDSFQGGWTGELFF. V and J are TRBV4-3 and TRBJ2-2; possibly TRBD1 for D (7 bases). The V end was cut by 0 bases, the J end by 5 bases, with 19 bases between. This CDR3 is 18 amino acids long. Looked up from germline, CDR1 is LGHNA and CDR2 is YSLEER.

The rearrangement links TRBV19 to TRBJ1-5, with TRBD1 matching 8 bases. The germline gives CDR1 LNHDA, CDR2 SQIVND (reference sequence). Unmatched junction bases numbered 18, after V lost 2 bases and J lost 0 bases. This CDR3 spans 21 amino acids. CDR3 bases: TGTGCCAGTAGTATACCCCTCCCCCCGGGACAGGCAACATATAGCAATCAGCCCCAGCATTTT. Amino acids: CASSIPLPPGQATYSNQPQHF.

The chain recombines TRBV7-9 with TRBJ1-2; D gene unclear. The CDR3 is made up of 11 amino acids. CDR1 and CDR2 (germline): SEHNR, FQNEAQ (reference sequence). V gave up 5 bases and J gave up 4 bases, with 5 bases separating them. The CDR3 loop is CASSPIYGYTF. The CDR3 bases are TGTGCCAGCAGCCCCATCTATGGCTACACCTTC.

This chain joins TRBV7-8 and TRBJ2-7; D uncertain. The CDR3 spans 11 residues. The germline CDR1 and CDR2 sequences are SGHVS and FQNEAQ. Trimming took 8 bases from V and 6 from J, leaving 11 bases between them. CDR3 sequence (DNA): TGTGCCAGCTCCAGGTCCGGCGAGCAGTACTTC. Translating it yields CASSRSGEQYF.

DNA of the CDR3: TGTGCCAGCAGCTTAGGTACAGGGCCGAACACTGAAGCTTTCTTT. As protein: CASSLGTGPNTEAFF. The rearrangement uses TRBV7-9 and TRBJ1-1; D is perhaps TRBD1 (6 bases). The CDR3 sequence is 15 residues long. CDR1 is SEHNR and CDR2 is FQNEAQ in the germline V gene (reference sequence). Trimming cost V 1 base and J 1 base, with 10 bases left between them.